This T cell receptor (beta chain) comes out of a study of low-dose radiotherapy and immunotherapy resistance in tumors. Study-level information: Administration of intravenous cyclophosphamide at 200 mg/m2 took place every two weeks, one day before radiation and immunotherapy.

Noted time point: before trial treatment. All eligible patients presented with advanced solid tumors that contained no tumor-infiltrating lymphocytes. At least ten counts were recorded for this clonotype. With TRAV- and TRBV-specific primers, first-strand cDNA was made, covering the alpha and beta chains. The authors ran about 21 PCR cycles to amplify TCRs with a constant-region primer and V-primer adapter. In vitro transcription served to amplify the isolated mRNA. TCRdb called the reads again in MiXCR, with one record for every CDR3 protein. The sample yields under 95,000 distinct CDR3 sequences, around 17% seen once. CDR3 length: 16 amino acids. V dropped 5 bases and J dropped 4; count of bases not matched to a gene: 11. The germline CDR1 and CDR2 sequences are SGHVS and FNYEAQ.

The sequence came from a male donor with prostate cancer. The chain is built from TRBV7-6 and TRBJ2-3, with TRBD2 matching 8 bases. The sample was PBMCs, taken before treatment. CDR3 sequence (DNA): TGTGCCAGCAGCCATCCAAGCGGGGGTGGGGCAGATACGCAGTATTTT. Amino acid sequence: CASSHPSGGGADTQYF.